These 25 T cell receptor beta chains were all obtained from the same sample, sequenced in a study of CD4 T cells in relation to SARS-CoV-2 and coronaviruses listed by TCRdb under 2021. CD4+ T cells from unexposed donors were collected before the COVID-19 pandemic (2011-2018). The EasySep CD4+ T cell isolation kit was used to isolate CD4+ T cells once the cultures had run for ten to eleven days. Their target antigens are unknown. Library prep was done by the immunoSEQ multiplex PCR assay. The table comes from immuneACCESS by way of TCRdb, which keeps in-frame sequences with V and J called. Part of the clones is missing from these tables; in studies checked, under half for an unresolved V gene and the rest for unknown reasons. The table for this sample lists some 22,000 clones; 66% of them were counted only once. The top ten hold approximately 11% of the sample. Sequenced: CD4+ T cells from PBMCs, cultured in vitro. These receptors were taken from a human donor in good health.

Only a few counts were recorded for this clone. The chain employs TRBV7-9 and TRBJ2-7; D possibly corresponds to TRBD1 (6 bases). Germline V CDR1 and CDR2: SEHNR, FQNEAQ (reference sequence). V shed 5 bases and J shed 7 bases, with 21 bases lying between them. The CDR3 totals 15 residues. CDR3 loop: CASSEGRGLAWEQYF. The CDR3 bases are TGTGCCAGCAGCGAAGGCAGGGGATTGGCGTGGGAGCAGTACTTC. Full variable domain (outside the CDR3, taken from reference TRBV7-9 and TRBJ2-7): DTGVSQNPRHKITKRGQNVTFRCDPISEHNRLYWYRQTLGQGPEFLTYFQNEAQLEKSRLLSDRFSAERPKGSFSTLEIQRTEQGDSAMYLCASSEGRGLAWEQYFGPGTRLTVT.

By share of the sample, this clone is medium-sized (0.01 to 0.1%). The genes are TRBV19 and TRBJ2-7, with 8 nucleotides matching TRBD1. CDR1 is LNHDA and CDR2 is SQIVND in the germline V gene (reference sequence). The CDR3 is made up of 13 amino acids. With V trimmed by 4 bases and J by 4 bases, 3 bases remained unmatched. The CDR3 loop is CASSNQGAYEQYF. The CDR3 bases are TGTGCCAGTAGTAACCAGGGGGCTTACGAGCAGTACTTC.

This clone came up once. This rearrangement joins TRBV19 to TRBJ2-1, with 9 bases identical to TRBD2. V was clipped by 3 bases and J by 5 bases; unmatched bases: 11. Germline CDR1 reads LNHDA; CDR2 reads SQIVND (reference sequence). The CDR3 contains 17 residues. For the CDR3, the DNA is TGTGCCAGTAGTATCTCGCTAGCGGGGTATTCGAACAATGAGCAGTTCTTC. It encodes CASSISLAGYSNNEQFF.

This sequence joins TRBV9 and TRBJ2-3; D might be TRBD1 (6 bases). In germline, CDR1 is SGDLS, CDR2 YYNGEE. The CDR3 sequence is 17 residues long. Between the trimmed V and J ends, which lost 0 bases and 0 bases, there was a span of 14 bases. CDR3 DNA: TGTGCCAGCAGCGTAGGGCAGGGGTTCTCTAGCACAGATACGCAGTATTTT. Translating gives CASSVGQGFSSTDTQYF.

The CDR3 here is CASSLNVFDEQFF. CDR3 DNA sequence: TGTGCCAGCAGCTTAAATGTTTTCGATGAGCAGTTCTTC. The rearrangement links TRBV7-2 to TRBJ2-1; D remains unclear. Germline CDR1 and CDR2: SGHTA and FQGNSA. The CDR3 length is 13 residues. V was trimmed by 2 bases and J by 8 bases, leaving 10 bases between them.

This sequence joins TRBV5-6 and TRBJ2-7, with TRBD2 matching 13 bases. Germline values: CDR1 SGHDT, CDR2 YYEEEE. V shed 4 bases, J shed 7 bases, and the junction held 8 bases outside the gene matches. The CDR3 has 15 residues. The DNA for the CDR3 is TGTGCCAGCAGCCCCAGGACTAGCGGGAGTAGGGAGCAGTACTTC. Translating gives CASSPRTSGSREQYF.

This chain links TRBV19 with TRBJ2-2; D gene unclear. The CDR3 covers 11 residues. Germline lookup yields CDR1 LNHDA and CDR2 SQIVND (reference sequence). Trimming took off 2 bases at V and 7 bases at J, with 2 bases between the two ends. CDR3 in amino acids: CASSIIGELFF. DNA for the CDR3: TGTGCCAGTAGTATAATCGGGGAGCTGTTTTTT.

The chain is built from TRBV6-5 and TRBJ2-1; TRBD1 might be the D (5 bases). Germline V gene lookup returns CDR1 MNHEY and CDR2 SVGAGI. The CDR3 contains 14 residues. Trimming left V 6 bases short and J 1 base short, with 10 bases between. The CDR3 loop reads CASSNRRSYNEQFF. The CDR3 nucleotides read TGTGCCAGCAGCAACAGGCGGTCCTACAATGAGCAGTTCTTC.

V usage is TRBV19 and J usage is TRBJ1-1; D not resolved. Between the trimmed V and J ends, which lost 2 bases and 2 bases, there was a span of 6 bases. Germline V gene lookup returns CDR1 LNHDA and CDR2 SQIVND (reference sequence). This CDR3 spans 13 amino acids. The CDR3 loop is CASSITFNTEAFF. Written as DNA, the CDR3 is TGTGCCAGTAGTATAACCTTTAACACTGAAGCTTTCTTT.

The chain employs TRBV3-1 (or the pseudogene TRBV3-2) and TRBJ1-1; D not certain. This CDR3 is 13 amino acids long. Trimming took 0 bases from V and 11 from J, leaving 13 bases between them. Germline CDR1 LGHDT, CDR2 YNNKEL (reference sequence). The CDR3 sequence is CASSQDGTPGAFF. CDR3 sequence (DNA): TGTGCCAGCAGCCAAGATGGAACACCTGGGGCTTTCTTT.

This chain joins TRBV3-1 (or the pseudogene TRBV3-2) and TRBJ2-6; D unresolved. The CDR3 covers 13 residues. Germline-derived CDR1 and CDR2 are LGHDT and YNNKEL (reference sequence). Trimming shortened V by 3 bases and J by 4 bases, and 4 bases separated the two germline ends. CDR3 loop: CASSQGGANVLTF. For the CDR3, the DNA is TGTGCCAGCAGCCAGGGCGGGGCCAACGTCCTGACTTTC.

The J gene is TRBJ2-7, the V gene TRBV5-1, with a tentative D call TRBD1 (5 bases). This CDR3 spans 14 amino acids. With 2 bases removed from V and 6 bases from J, the gap between germline ends came to 15 bases. Looked up from germline, CDR1 is SGHRS and CDR2 is YFSETQ. The CDR3 sequence: CASSLTQGWGEQYF. DNA of the CDR3: TGCGCCAGCAGCTTAACTCAGGGTTGGGGCGAGCAGTACTTC.

The CDR3 loop is CATKDRENTEAFF. DNA of the CDR3: TGTGCCACCAAGGACAGGGAAAACACTGAAGCTTTCTTT. The V and J genes are TRBV6-5 and TRBJ1-1, with 8 bases matching TRBD1. This CDR3 region has 13 residues. The V and J ends lost 10 bases and 2 bases, in that order; junction bases with no gene match: 6. From germline, CDR1 is MNHEY and CDR2 SVGAGI.

V and J are TRBV30 and TRBJ2-1; a possible D gene is TRBD2 (6 bases). Germline V gives CDR1 GTSNPN, CDR2 SVGIG (reference sequence). The CDR3 is made up of 13 amino acids. The V and J ends lost 3 bases and 7 bases respectively, with 13 bases between them. The CDR3 region is CAWSRDSLNEQFF. In DNA, the CDR3 is TGTGCCTGGAGCCGGGACTCTCTGAATGAGCAGTTCTTC.

The rearrangement joins TRBV9 to TRBJ2-3; 8 bases are a match to TRBD2. The CDR3 totals 17 residues. CDR1 is SGDLS, CDR2 YYNGEE, per germline. The trim removed 3 bases at V and 5 bases at J, leaving 14 bases unmatched. CDR3 in amino acids: CASSATAAREGEDTQYF. The CDR3 DNA is TGTGCCAGCAGCGCGACAGCCGCTCGGGAGGGCGAAGATACGCAGTATTTT.

The chain uses TRBV7-3 and TRBJ2-2; TRBD1 or TRBD2 may be the D gene (5 bases each). Germline V gene lookup returns CDR1 SGHTA and CDR2 FQGTGA. Between the trimmed V and J ends, which lost 2 bases and 6 bases, there was a span of 10 bases. The CDR3 loop spans 14 amino acids. The DNA of the CDR3 is TGTGCCAGCAGCTTAGGGACCCCCGCCGGGGAGCTGTTTTTT. Translating it yields CASSLGTPAGELFF. Full variable domain (remainder filled in from reference TRBV7-3 and TRBJ2-2): GAGVSQTPSNKVTEKGKYVELRCDPISGHTALYWYRQSLGQGPEFLIYFQGTGAADDSGLPNDRFFAVRPEGSVSTLKIQRTERGDSAVYLCASSLGTPAGELFFGEGSRLTVL.

V usage is TRBV9 and J usage is TRBJ2-5, with D maybe TRBD2 (7 bases). The CDR3 contains 16 residues. Deletions cut 0 bases from V and 2 bases from J, with 14 bases between. Germline V gene sequence: CDR1 SGDLS, CDR2 YYNGEE. The CDR3 DNA is TGTGCCAGCAGCGTAGGTTACGGGGGGCCACAAGAGACCCAGTACTTC. As protein: CASSVGYGGPQETQYF.

This chain links TRBV30 with TRBJ1-1; 8 bases are a match to TRBD1. Trimming at V came to 1 base and at J to 1 base, leaving 5 bases not matched to a gene. CDR3 size: 15 residues. CDR1 and CDR2 (germline): GTSNPN, SVGIG (reference sequence). The CDR3 region has the DNA TGTGCCTGGAGTGAACAGGGGGGCGCGAACACTGAAGCTTTCTTT. Protein product: CAWSEQGGANTEAFF.

The J gene is TRBJ2-1, the V gene TRBV7-8; 14 bases map to TRBD2. V lost 4 bases to trimming and J lost 12 bases; unmatched junction nucleotides: 11. This CDR3 is built from 16 residues. In germline, CDR1 is SGHVS, CDR2 FQNEAQ. CDR3 nucleotides: TGTGCCAGCAGCTCGGGGGGACTAGCGGGGGCCGCGGGGCAGTTCTTC. Its translation is CASSSGGLAGAAGQFF.

This clone was observed a handful of times. The V gene is TRBV7-9, the J gene TRBJ2-3, with D perhaps TRBD1 or TRBD2 (5 bases each). Germline V gives CDR1 SEHNR, CDR2 FQNEAQ (reference sequence). The CDR3 has 15 amino acids. V lost 5 bases and J lost 1, with 13 bases in between. The CDR3 is CASSVGTERTDTQYF. CDR3 DNA sequence: TGTGCCAGCAGCGTTGGGACCGAGCGCACAGATACGCAGTATTTT.

This clone has more than one count but fewer than ten. V usage is TRBV6-6 and J usage is TRBJ1-1; maybe TRBD1 (5 bases). Germline V CDR1 and CDR2: MNHNY, SVGAGI (reference sequence). V was cut by 6 bases and J by 1 base, with 15 bases left in between. CDR3 size: 15 residues. This CDR3 is CASRTQLGGNTEAFF. In DNA, the CDR3 is TGTGCCAGCAGGACCCAGCTGGGGGGGAACACTGAAGCTTTCTTT.

This clone was observed a few times. The rearrangement uses TRBV7-9 and TRBJ1-6; D is unresolved. The V gene's germline CDR1 is SEHNR and CDR2 FQNEAQ (reference sequence). Trimming pared 5 bases from V and 5 bases from J, leaving 13 bases between. The CDR3 spans 15 residues. The CDR3 is CASSPPGGDNSPLHF. The CDR3 DNA sequence: TGTGCCAGCAGCCCCCCTGGTGGGGATAATTCACCCCTCCACTTT.

On this clone: Other DNA sequences from this sample encode an identical CDR3 as well. The chain employs TRBV7-2 and TRBJ1-2; D remains ambiguous. The V gene's germline CDR1 is SGHTA and CDR2 FQGNSA. This CDR3 contains 14 residues. V shed 0 bases and J shed 2 bases, with 7 bases lying between them. CDR3 sequence (DNA): TGTGCCAGCAGCTTAGCTGGCGGGAACTATGGCTACACCTTC. This gives the protein CASSLAGGNYGYTF.

V and J are TRBV5-1 and TRBJ2-3, with 7 bases that match TRBD2. The CDR3 loop spans 16 amino acids. V lost 1 base to trimming and J lost 2 bases; unmatched junction nucleotides: 7. The germline V gene has CDR1 SGHRS and CDR2 YFSETQ. In DNA, the CDR3 is TGCGCCAGCAGCTTGCGAGCGGGAAGAACCACAGATACGCAGTATTTT. Its protein is CASSLRAGRTTDTQYF. The complete variable domain, with remaining parts taken from reference TRBV5-1 and TRBJ2-3, reads KAGVTQTPRYLIKTRGQQVTLSCSPISGHRSVSWYQQTPGQGLQFLFEYFSETQRNKGNFPGRFSGRQFSNSRSEMNVSTLELGDSALYLCASSLRAGRTTDTQYFGPGTRLTVL.

The chain uses TRBV27 and TRBJ1-6, with D tentatively TRBD1 (5 bases). Germline V gene sequence: CDR1 MNHEY, CDR2 SMNVEV (reference sequence). The CDR3 length is 14 residues. V shed 3 bases and J shed 10 bases, with 13 bases lying between them. This CDR3 reads CASSLSREGSPLHF. CDR3 sequence (DNA): TGTGCCAGCAGTTTGTCCAGGGAAGGATCACCCCTCCACTTT.